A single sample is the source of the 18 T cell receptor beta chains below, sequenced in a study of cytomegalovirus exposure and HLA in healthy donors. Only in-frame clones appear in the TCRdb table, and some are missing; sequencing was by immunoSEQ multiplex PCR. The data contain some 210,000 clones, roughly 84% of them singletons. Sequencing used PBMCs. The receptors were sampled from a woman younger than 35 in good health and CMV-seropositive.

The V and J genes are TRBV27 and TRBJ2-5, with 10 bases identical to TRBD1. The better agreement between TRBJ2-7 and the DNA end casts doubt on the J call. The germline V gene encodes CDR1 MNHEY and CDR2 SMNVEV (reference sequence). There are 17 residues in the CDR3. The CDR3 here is CASSLGLQTGGYDEQYF. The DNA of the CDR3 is TGTGCCAGCAGTTTAGGTCTCCAGACAGGGGGCTACGACGAGCAGTACTTC.

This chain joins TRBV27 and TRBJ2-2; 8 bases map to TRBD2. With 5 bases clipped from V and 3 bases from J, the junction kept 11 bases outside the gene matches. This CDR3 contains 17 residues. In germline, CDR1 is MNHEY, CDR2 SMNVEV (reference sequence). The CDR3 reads CASSAYAGGGDTGELFF. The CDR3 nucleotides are TGTGCCAGCAGTGCGTACGCGGGGGGCGGGGACACCGGGGAGCTGTTTTTT.

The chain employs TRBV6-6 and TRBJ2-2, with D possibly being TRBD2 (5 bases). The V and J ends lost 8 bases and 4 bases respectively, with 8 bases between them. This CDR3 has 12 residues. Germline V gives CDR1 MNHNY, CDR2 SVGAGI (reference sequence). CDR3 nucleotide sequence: TGTGCCAGCCCCGGGGTCACCGGGGAGCTGTTTTTT. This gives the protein CASPGVTGELFF.

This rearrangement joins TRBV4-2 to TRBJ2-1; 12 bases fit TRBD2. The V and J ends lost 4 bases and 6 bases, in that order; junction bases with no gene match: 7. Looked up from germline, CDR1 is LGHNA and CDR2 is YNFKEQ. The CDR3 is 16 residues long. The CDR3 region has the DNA TGTGCCAGCAGCCGACGACTAGCGGGAGAACGCAATGAGCAGTTCTTC. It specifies CASSRRLAGERNEQFF.

As DNA, the CDR3 is TGTGCCAGCAGTGGAGACAGGGGGTTTGTCTACGAGCAGTACTTC. This gives the protein CASSGDRGFVYEQYF. This rearrangement joins TRBV6-1 to TRBJ2-7, with 9 bases identical to TRBD1. V dropped 4 bases and J dropped 3; count of bases not matched to a gene: 7. This CDR3 comprises 15 residues. CDR1 and CDR2 from the germline V gene are MNHNS and SASEGT.

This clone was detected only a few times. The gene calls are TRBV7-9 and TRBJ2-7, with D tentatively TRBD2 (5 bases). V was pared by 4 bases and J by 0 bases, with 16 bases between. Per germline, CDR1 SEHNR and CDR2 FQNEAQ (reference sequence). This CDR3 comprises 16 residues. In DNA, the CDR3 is TGTGCCAGCAGCTCCCTGCGGGTCCCGAGCTCCTACGAGCAGTACTTC. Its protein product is CASSSLRVPSSYEQYF.

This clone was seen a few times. Here the CDR3 reads CASSRGTGVHQPQHF. Written as DNA, the CDR3 is TGTGCCAGCAGCCGGGGGACAGGGGTTCATCAGCCCCAGCATTTT. The rearrangement links TRBV5-8 to TRBJ1-5; 10 nucleotides line up with TRBD1. The V gene end was trimmed by 4 bases and the J gene end by 5 bases; junction bases not matched to a gene: 6. Germline values: CDR1 SGHTS, CDR2 YDEGEE. This CDR3 spans 15 amino acids. The full variable domain, with the rest looked up from reference TRBV5-8 and TRBJ1-5, is EAGVTQSPTHLIKTRGQQATLRCSPISGHTSVYWYQQALGLGLQFLLWYDEGEERNRGNFPPRFSGRQFPNYSSELNVNALELEDSALYLCASSRGTGVHQPQHFGDGTRLSIL.

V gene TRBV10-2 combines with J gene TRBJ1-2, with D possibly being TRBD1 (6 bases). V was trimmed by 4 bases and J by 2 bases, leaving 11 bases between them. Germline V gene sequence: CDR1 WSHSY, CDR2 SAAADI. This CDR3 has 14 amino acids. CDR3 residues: CASSVAGANYGYTF. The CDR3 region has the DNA TGCGCCAGCAGTGTCGCAGGGGCGAACTATGGCTACACCTTC.

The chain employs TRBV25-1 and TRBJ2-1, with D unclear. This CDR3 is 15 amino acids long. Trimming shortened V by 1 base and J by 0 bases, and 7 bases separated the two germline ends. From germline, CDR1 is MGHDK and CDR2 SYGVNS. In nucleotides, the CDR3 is TGTGCCAGCAGTGAATCGGTCGGCTCCTACAATGAGCAGTTCTTC. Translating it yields CASSESVGSYNEQFF.

The CDR3 DNA reads as TGTGCCAGCAGCTCACACGGCAATACTATCTATGGCTACACCTTC. It codes for CASSSHGNTIYGYTF. The V gene is TRBV9, the J gene TRBJ1-2; D gene uncertain. CDR1 and CDR2 from the germline V gene are SGDLS and YYNGEE. Between the trimmed V and J ends, which lost 4 bases and 4 bases, there was a span of 17 bases. The CDR3 extends over 15 amino acids.

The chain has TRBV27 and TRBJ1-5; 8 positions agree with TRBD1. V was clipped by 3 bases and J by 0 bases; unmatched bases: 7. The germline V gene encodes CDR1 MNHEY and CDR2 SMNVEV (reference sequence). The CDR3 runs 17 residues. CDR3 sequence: CASSFYRGDDSNQPQHF. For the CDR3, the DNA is TGTGCCAGCAGTTTTTACAGGGGGGACGATAGCAATCAGCCCCAGCATTTT.

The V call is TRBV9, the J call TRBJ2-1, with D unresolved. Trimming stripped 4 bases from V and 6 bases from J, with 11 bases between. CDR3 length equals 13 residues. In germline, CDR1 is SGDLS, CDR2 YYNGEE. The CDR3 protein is CASSTSPGNEQFF. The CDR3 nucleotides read TGTGCCAGCAGCACGAGCCCGGGCAATGAGCAGTTCTTC.

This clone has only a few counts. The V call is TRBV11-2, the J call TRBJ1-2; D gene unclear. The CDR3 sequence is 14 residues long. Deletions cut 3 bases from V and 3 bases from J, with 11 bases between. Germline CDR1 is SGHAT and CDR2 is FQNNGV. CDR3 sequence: CASSLDVSDYGYTF. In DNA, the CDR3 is TGTGCCAGCAGCTTGGATGTCAGCGACTATGGCTACACCTTC.

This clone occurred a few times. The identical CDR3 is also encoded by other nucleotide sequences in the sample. The CDR3 here is CASSLDRGQPQHF. CDR3 bases: TGTGCCAGCAGTTTGGACAGGGGGCAGCCCCAGCATTTT. V gene TRBV27 combines with J gene TRBJ1-5, with 10 bases lining up with TRBD1. Germline trimming cut 3 bases from V and 7 bases from J; bases unmatched to any gene: 0. CDR1 and CDR2 from the germline V gene are MNHEY and SMNVEV (reference sequence). The CDR3 has 13 amino acids.

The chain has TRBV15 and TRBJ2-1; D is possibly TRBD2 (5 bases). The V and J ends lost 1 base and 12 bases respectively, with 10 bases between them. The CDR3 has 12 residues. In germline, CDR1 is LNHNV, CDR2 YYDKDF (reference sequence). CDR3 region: CATSRGVGGQFF. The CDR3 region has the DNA TGTGCCACCAGCAGAGGAGTCGGAGGGCAGTTCTTC.

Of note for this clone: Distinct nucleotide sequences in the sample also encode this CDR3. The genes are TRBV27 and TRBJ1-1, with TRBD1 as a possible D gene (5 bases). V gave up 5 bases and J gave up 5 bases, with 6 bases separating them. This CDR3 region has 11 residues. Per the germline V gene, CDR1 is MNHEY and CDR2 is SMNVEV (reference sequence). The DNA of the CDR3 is TGTGCCAGCAGTCGGGGGACTGAAGCTTTCTTT. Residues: CASSRGTEAFF.

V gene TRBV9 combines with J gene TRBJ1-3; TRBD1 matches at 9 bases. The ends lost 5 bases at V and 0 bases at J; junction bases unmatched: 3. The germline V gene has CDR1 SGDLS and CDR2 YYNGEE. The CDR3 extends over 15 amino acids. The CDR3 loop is CASRPTGGSGNTIYF. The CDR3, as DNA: TGTGCCAGCAGACCGACAGGGGGCTCTGGAAACACCATATATTTT.

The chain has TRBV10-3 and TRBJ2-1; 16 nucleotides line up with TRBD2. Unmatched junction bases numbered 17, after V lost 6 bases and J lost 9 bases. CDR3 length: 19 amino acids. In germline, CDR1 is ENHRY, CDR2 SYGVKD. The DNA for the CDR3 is TGTGCCATCAGCACTATCTCGGGGGGACTAGCGGGAGGGCCGCTTGAGCAGTTCTTC. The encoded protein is CAISTISGGLAGGPLEQFF.